This section outlines one T cell receptor beta chain sequence together with its context. Measured with immunoSEQ multiplex PCR; TCRdb has only the in-frame clones, and not every one. The sample holds roughly 30,000 clones, 87% seen once. The source of the sample is a study of blood T cell repertoires in COVID-19. The CDR3 loop spans 17 amino acids. CDR1 and CDR2 (germline): LGHDT, YNNKEL (reference sequence). J gave up 5 bases and V 4 bases, and 7 bases lay outside the gene matches. The TCR originated in a human donor in a cohort sampled during active COVID-19. The sequencing sample was made of peripheral blood. The chain employs TRBV3-1 (or the pseudogene TRBV3-2) and TRBJ2-2; 13 nucleotides match TRBD2. The CDR3 DNA sequence: TGTGCCAGCAGCCCGGGACTAGCGGGAAAGTGGACCGGGGAGCTGTTTTTT. Encoded protein: CASSPGLAGKWTGELFF.